These 21 T cell receptor beta chains were all obtained from the same sample, sequenced in a study of T cell repertoires in aging, cancer and after chemotherapy. Peripheral blood genomic DNA, not sorted cells or RNA, was the template. Rearranged V-D-J TRB sequences were amplified with a mixed TRB-A/B primer pool. TCRdb independently ran MiXCR on the multiplex PCR reads; one entry per CDR3 protein. Of about 4,500 distinct CDR3 sequences listed, 20% to 30% were seen once; the top ten hold 47%. Sequenced sample: blood. Receptors originate from a human donor with a blood cancer.

V gene TRBV6-5 combines with J gene TRBJ2-3; 8 bases map to TRBD1. Germline lookup yields CDR1 MNHEY and CDR2 SVGAGI. V shed 6 bases, J shed 4 bases, and the junction held 6 bases outside the gene matches. The CDR3 has 14 residues. In nucleotides, the CDR3 is TGTGCCAGCAGCCTTGGACAGGGCGCAGATACGCAGTATTTT. It translates to CASSLGQGADTQYF.

The V gene is TRBV12-3 or TRBV12-4, the J gene TRBJ2-7; possibly TRBD2 for D (5 bases). CDR3 length: 12 amino acids. The CDR3 nucleotides are TGTGCGTCTATGAGGCGGGCGAGCGAGCAGTACTTC. Translated: CASMRRASEQYF.

This chain joins TRBV6-5 and TRBJ1-5; 9 bases fit TRBD1. Germline CDR1 is MNHEY and CDR2 is SVGAGI. CDR3 length: 15 amino acids. J was trimmed by 4 bases and V by 3 bases; bases with no gene match: 4. CDR3 protein: CASSYTGTGNQPQHF. The CDR3 region has the DNA TGTGCCAGCAGTTATACCGGGACAGGGAATCAGCCCCAGCATTTT.

V is TRBV5-4 and J is TRBJ1-5; unclear D gene. CDR1 is SGHNT and CDR2 is YYREEE in the germline V gene (reference sequence). Deletions cut 6 bases from V and 10 bases from J, with 11 bases between. This CDR3 is 11 amino acids long. The CDR3 bases are TGTGCCAGCACTACTAAGCGACCCCAGCATTTT. Translated: CASTTKRPQHF.

The chain has TRBV5-1 and TRBJ2-3; D uncertain. Trimming removed 0 bases at V and 6 bases at J, with 14 bases between. Germline CDR1 and CDR2: SGHRS and YFSETQ. There are 15 residues in the CDR3. CDR3 nucleotide sequence: TGCGCCAGCAGCTTGGCCGACCCCGAACTCGATACGCAGTATTTT. It yields the protein CASSLADPELDTQYF.

This clonotype was recorded a few times. The chain carries TRBV6-4 and TRBJ2-3; 9 nucleotides line up with TRBD2. V gave up 0 bases and J gave up 4 bases; unmatched junction bases: 2. The CDR3 length is 15 residues. Germline lookup yields CDR1 MRHNA and CDR2 SNTAGT. The CDR3, as DNA: TGTGCCAGCAGTGACTCTAGCGGGGGTGCAGATACGCAGTATTTT. Translating gives CASSDSSGGADTQYF.

V and J are TRBV5-5 and TRBJ2-5; TRBD1 agrees at 9 bases. Germline CDR1 reads SGHKS; CDR2 reads YYEKEE (reference sequence). V dropped 0 bases and J dropped 8; count of bases not matched to a gene: 8. This CDR3 comprises 15 residues. Here the CDR3 reads CASSLGGTGNPTQYF. The CDR3 DNA sequence: TGTGCCAGCAGCTTGGGCGGGACAGGGAACCCCACCCAGTACTTC.

The chain combines TRBV24-1 with TRBJ1-2, with 7 bases aligning to TRBD1. Per the germline V gene, CDR1 is KGHDR and CDR2 is SFDVKD. The V gene end was trimmed by 2 bases and the J gene end by 3 bases; junction bases not matched to a gene: 5. The CDR3 spans 15 residues. The CDR3 DNA sequence: TGTGCCACCAGTGATTCCCGGACAGGCTACTATGGCTACACCTTC. It is translated as CATSDSRTGYYGYTF.

This clonotype was counted a few times. This rearrangement joins TRBV11-3 to TRBJ2-7, with 8 bases lining up with TRBD2. The V gene's germline CDR1 is SGHNT and CDR2 YENEEA. The CDR3 is made up of 19 amino acids. The trim removed 1 base at V and 6 bases at J, leaving 20 bases unmatched. The CDR3 region is CASSLVFFVRSGSSPEQYF. The CDR3 coding sequence is TGTGCCAGCAGCTTAGTTTTTTTCGTCAGAAGCGGGAGTAGTCCCGAGCAGTACTTC.

This clonotype was observed a handful of times. V is TRBV15 and J is TRBJ2-5; possibly TRBD2 for D (6 bases). From germline, CDR1 is LNHNV and CDR2 YYDKDF (reference sequence). With 0 bases removed from V and 5 bases from J, the gap between germline ends came to 19 bases. The CDR3 sequence is 17 residues long. The CDR3 here is CATSRDRVGGTWETQYF. The CDR3 DNA reads as TGTGCCACCAGCAGAGATCGGGTTGGGGGGACTTGGGAGACCCAGTACTTC.

Within the sample, this clonotype is medium-sized (0.01 to 0.1%). The gene calls are TRBV15 and TRBJ1-2, with D possibly matching TRBD1 (6 bases). Trimming removed 1 base from V and 7 bases from J, with 16 bases in between. Germline CDR1 reads LNHNV; CDR2 reads YYDKDF (reference sequence). The length of the CDR3 is 15 residues. Here the CDR3 DNA reads TGTGCCACCAGCAGAGTCGGGACATCTCCGGGTGGCTACACCTTC. This encodes CATSRVGTSPGGYTF.

This clonotype was counted a few times. The J gene is TRBJ2-7, the V gene TRBV19; maybe TRBD1 (6 bases). The V end lost 5 bases, the J end lost 5 bases, and 13 bases lay between the germline ends. Germline CDR1 LNHDA, CDR2 SQIVND (reference sequence). The CDR3 contains 13 residues. The CDR3, as DNA: TGTGCCAGTAGTTCTAACAGGGTCCACGAGCAGTACTTC. It codes for CASSSNRVHEQYF.

By proportion, this clonotype is medium-sized. V and J are TRBV5-5 and TRBJ1-2, with 7 positions matching TRBD1. The CDR3 consists of 16 residues. Per germline, CDR1 SGHKS and CDR2 YYEKEE (reference sequence). Unmatched junction bases numbered 12, after V lost 0 bases and J lost 7 bases. The DNA for the CDR3 is TGTGCCAGCAGCTTGGAGGGGGCGGGGGCCCAAGGTGGCTACACCTTC. This gives the protein CASSLEGAGAQGGYTF.

A word on this clonotype: A much larger clone lies a single base off, so this may be a read error. The genes are TRBV29-1 and TRBJ1-1; 8 bases match TRBD1. CDR3 length equals 14 residues. V lost 6 bases to trimming and J lost 3 bases; unmatched junction nucleotides: 9. Germline V gives CDR1 SQVTM, CDR2 ANQGSEA. DNA for the CDR3: TGCAGCGTCACACCAGGGGGCGTGTACACTGAAGCTTTCTTT. Translated: CSVTPGGVYTEAFF.

This clonotype was detected only a few times. The chain joins TRBV18 to TRBJ2-1; 9 nucleotides agree with TRBD2. J lost 15 bases, V lost 0 bases, and 9 bases had no gene match. Germline V CDR1 and CDR2: KGHSH, LQKENI. The CDR3 runs 14 residues. The CDR3 DNA follows: TGTGCCAGCTCACCACCTTCAGCGGGGGGCGTTAGGTTCTTC. It translates to CASSPPSAGGVRFF.

With regard to this clonotype: The junction departs from germline at one end; a sequencing error may be responsible. V usage is TRBV5-6 and J usage is TRBJ2-5; TRBD2 is a possible D gene (6 bases). Germline CDR1 reads SGHDT; CDR2 reads YYEEEE. The CDR3 has 16 amino acids. In DNA, the CDR3 is TGCGCCAGCAGCTTGGCCGTTTGGGGGGAAGGGGAGACCCAGTACTTC. Translating gives CASSLAVWGEGETQYF.

In this sample, this clonotype turned up a few times. The chain employs TRBV6-6 and TRBJ1-1; no clear D. The CDR3 is 12 amino acids. Germline CDR1 MNHNY, CDR2 SVGAGI (reference sequence). The V gene lost 4 bases and the J gene lost 4 bases, with 7 bases spanning the gap. CDR3 residues: CASSFGSTEAFF. The DNA for the CDR3 is TGTGCCAGCAGTTTCGGCAGCACTGAAGCTTTCTTT.

The CDR3 here is CASNYGGARGSPLHF. In DNA form, the CDR3 reads TGTGCCAGCAACTACGGAGGGGCCCGGGGTTCACCCCTCCACTTT. The gene calls are TRBV12-3 or TRBV12-4 and TRBJ1-6; a weak D match, TRBD1 (5 bases). This CDR3 has 15 residues. Trimming stripped 7 bases from V and 9 bases from J, with 19 bases between.

The CDR3 nucleotides are TGTGCCAGCTCACCTTCGGGTTTTGGCGCCGAGCAGTTCTTC. Translating gives CASSPSGFGAEQFF. The rearrangement joins TRBV18 to TRBJ2-1; no reliable D call. The germline CDR1 and CDR2 sequences are KGHSH and LQKENI. CDR3 length: 14 amino acids. V lost 3 bases and J 10 bases, leaving 16 bases between the germline ends.

This chain uses TRBV18 with TRBJ1-1, with D maybe TRBD1 (6 bases). There are 12 residues in the CDR3. Per the germline V gene, CDR1 is KGHSH and CDR2 is LQKENI. The V gene lost 3 bases and the J gene lost 5 bases, with 7 bases spanning the gap. CDR3 DNA sequence: TGTGCCAGCTCACCTCAGGGGACTGAAGCTTTCTTT. It yields the protein CASSPQGTEAFF.

This CDR3 reads CASSFGQGLPGVEQFF. The CDR3 DNA reads as TGTGCCAGCAGCTTTGGTCAGGGACTCCCCGGAGTTGAGCAGTTCTTC. The genes are TRBV5-6 and TRBJ2-1; perhaps TRBD2 as D (6 bases). This CDR3 comprises 16 residues. Trimming stripped 2 bases from V and 9 bases from J, with 21 bases between. Germline assignment: CDR1 SGHDT and CDR2 YYEEEE.